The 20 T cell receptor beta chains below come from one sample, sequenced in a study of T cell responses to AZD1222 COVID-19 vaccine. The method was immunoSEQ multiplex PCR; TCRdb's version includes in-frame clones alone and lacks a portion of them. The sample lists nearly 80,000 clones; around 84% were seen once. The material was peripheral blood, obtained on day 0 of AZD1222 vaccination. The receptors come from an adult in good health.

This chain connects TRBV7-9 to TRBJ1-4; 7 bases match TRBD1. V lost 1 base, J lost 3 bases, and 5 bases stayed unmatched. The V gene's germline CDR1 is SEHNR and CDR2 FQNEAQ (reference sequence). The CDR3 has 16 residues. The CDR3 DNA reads TGTGCCAGCAGCTTAGGGTTAGGGGGCTCTAATGAAAAACTGTTTTTT. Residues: CASSLGLGGSNEKLFF.

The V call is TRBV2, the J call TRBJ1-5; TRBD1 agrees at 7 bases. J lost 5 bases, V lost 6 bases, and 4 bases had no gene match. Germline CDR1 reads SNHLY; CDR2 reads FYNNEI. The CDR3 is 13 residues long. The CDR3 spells CASRIQGYQPQHF. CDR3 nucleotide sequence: TGTGCCAGCAGGATACAGGGGTATCAGCCCCAGCATTTT.

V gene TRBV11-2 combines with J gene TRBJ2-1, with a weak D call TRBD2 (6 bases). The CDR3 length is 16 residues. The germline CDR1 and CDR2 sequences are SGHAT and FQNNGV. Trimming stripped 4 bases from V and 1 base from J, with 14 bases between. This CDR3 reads CASSSLREWSYNEQFF. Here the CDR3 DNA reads TGTGCCAGCAGCTCCCTCCGGGAGTGGTCCTACAATGAGCAGTTCTTC.

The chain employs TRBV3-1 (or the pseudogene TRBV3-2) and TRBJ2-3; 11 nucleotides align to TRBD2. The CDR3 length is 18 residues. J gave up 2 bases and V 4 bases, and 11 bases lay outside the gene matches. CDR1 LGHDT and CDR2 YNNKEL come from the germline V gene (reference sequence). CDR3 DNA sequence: TGTGCCAGCAGCCCTTGGGGACTAGCGGAGGGGGTCACAGATACGCAGTATTTT. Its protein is CASSPWGLAEGVTDTQYF.

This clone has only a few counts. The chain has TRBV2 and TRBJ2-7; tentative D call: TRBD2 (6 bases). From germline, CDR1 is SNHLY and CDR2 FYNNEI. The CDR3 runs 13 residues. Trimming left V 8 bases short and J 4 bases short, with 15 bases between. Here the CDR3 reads CASRGVGTYEQYF. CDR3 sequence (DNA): TGTGCCAGCCGAGGAGTAGGGACTTACGAGCAGTACTTC.

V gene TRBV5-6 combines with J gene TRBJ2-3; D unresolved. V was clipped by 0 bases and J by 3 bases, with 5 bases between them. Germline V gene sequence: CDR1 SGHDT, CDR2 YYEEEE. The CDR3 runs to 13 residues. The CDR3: CASSLAETDTQYF. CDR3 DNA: TGTGCCAGCAGCTTGGCAGAAACAGATACGCAGTATTTT.

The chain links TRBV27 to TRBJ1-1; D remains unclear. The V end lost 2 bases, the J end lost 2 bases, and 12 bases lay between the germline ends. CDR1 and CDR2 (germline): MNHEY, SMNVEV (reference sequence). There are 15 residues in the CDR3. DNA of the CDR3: TGTGCCAGCAGTTTAAGTTGGGAAACCAACACTGAAGCTTTCTTT. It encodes CASSLSWETNTEAFF.

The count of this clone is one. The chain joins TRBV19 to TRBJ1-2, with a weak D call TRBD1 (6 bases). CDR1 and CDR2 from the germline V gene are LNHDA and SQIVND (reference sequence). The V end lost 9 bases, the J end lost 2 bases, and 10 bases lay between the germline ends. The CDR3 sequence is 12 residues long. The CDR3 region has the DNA TGTGCCAGCTTACAGGGAAACTATGGCTACACCTTC. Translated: CASLQGNYGYTF.

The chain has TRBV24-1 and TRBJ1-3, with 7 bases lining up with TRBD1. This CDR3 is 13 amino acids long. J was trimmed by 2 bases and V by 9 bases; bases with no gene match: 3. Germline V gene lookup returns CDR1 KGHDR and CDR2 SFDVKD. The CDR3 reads CATGDRAGNTIYF. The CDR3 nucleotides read TGTGCCACCGGAGACAGGGCTGGAAACACCATATATTTT.

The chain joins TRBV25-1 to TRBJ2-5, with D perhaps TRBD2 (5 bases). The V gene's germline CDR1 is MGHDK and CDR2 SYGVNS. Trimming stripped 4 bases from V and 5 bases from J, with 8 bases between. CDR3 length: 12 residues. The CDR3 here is CASSAPGETQYF. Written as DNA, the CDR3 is TGTGCCAGCAGTGCCCCGGGGGAGACCCAGTACTTC.

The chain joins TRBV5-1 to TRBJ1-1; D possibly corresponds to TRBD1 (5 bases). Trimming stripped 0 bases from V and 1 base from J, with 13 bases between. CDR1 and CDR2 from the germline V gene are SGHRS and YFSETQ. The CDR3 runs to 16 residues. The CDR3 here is CASSLGGAQANTEAFF. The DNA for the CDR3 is TGCGCCAGCAGCTTGGGAGGGGCGCAAGCGAACACTGAAGCTTTCTTT.

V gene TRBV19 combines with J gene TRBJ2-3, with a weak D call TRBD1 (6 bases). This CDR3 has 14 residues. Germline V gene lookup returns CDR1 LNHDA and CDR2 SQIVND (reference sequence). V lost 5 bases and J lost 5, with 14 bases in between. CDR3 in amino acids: CASSLRARGDTQYF. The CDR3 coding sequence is TGTGCCAGTAGTCTGAGGGCCAGGGGAGATACGCAGTATTTT.

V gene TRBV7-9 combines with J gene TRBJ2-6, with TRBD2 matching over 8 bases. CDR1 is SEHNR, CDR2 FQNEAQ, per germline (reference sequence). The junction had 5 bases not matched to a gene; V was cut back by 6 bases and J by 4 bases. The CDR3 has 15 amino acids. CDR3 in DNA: TGTGCCAGCAGTTCCCCTAGCGGGGGGGCCAACGTCCTGACTTTC. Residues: CASSSPSGGANVLTF.

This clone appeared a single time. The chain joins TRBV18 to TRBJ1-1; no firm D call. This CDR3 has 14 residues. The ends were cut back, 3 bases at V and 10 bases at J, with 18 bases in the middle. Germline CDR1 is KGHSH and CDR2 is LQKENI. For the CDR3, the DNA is TGTGCCAGCTCACCGGAAAAAGGGAAGAGTGGAGCTTTCTTT. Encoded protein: CASSPEKGKSGAFF.

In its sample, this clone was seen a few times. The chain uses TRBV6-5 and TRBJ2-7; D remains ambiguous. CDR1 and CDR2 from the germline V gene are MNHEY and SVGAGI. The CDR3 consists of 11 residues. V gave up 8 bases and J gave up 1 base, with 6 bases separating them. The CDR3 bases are TGTGCCAGCGCCAGATCCTACGAGCAGTACTTC. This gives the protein CASARSYEQYF.

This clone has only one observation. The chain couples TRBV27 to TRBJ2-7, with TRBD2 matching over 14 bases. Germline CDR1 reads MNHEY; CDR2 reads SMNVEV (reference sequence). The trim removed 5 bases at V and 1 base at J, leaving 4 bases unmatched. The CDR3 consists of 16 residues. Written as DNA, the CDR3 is TGTGCCAGCAGTCTAGGGACTAGCGGGAGTTCCTACGAGCAGTACTTC. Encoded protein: CASSLGTSGSSYEQYF.

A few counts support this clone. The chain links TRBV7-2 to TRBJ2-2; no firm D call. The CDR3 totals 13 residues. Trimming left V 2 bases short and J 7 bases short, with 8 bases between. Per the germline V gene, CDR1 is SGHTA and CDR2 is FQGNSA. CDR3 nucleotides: TGTGCCAGCAGCTTAAAGAGTCACGGGGAGCTGTTTTTT. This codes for CASSLKSHGELFF.

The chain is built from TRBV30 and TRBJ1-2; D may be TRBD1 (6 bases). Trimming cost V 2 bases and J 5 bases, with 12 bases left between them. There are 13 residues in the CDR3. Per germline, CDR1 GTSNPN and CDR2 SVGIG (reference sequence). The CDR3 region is CAWSYTGFYGYTF. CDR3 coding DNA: TGTGCCTGGAGTTACACAGGGTTTTATGGCTACACCTTC.

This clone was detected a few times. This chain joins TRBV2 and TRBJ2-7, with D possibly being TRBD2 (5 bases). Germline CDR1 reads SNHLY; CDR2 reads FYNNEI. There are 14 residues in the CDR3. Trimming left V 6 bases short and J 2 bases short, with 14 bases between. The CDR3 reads CASRRSGLTYEQYF. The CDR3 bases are TGTGCCAGCAGGCGATCGGGATTGACCTACGAGCAGTACTTC.

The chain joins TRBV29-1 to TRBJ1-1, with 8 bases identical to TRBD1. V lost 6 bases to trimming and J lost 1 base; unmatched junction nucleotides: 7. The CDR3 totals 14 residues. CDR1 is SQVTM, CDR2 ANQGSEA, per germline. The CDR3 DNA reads TGCAGCGTAGGGGGACAGGCCGCGAACACTGAAGCTTTCTTT. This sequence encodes CSVGGQAANTEAFF.